These 17 T cell receptor beta chains originate from one sample sequenced in a study of blood T cell repertoires in COVID-19. Sequenced by immunoSEQ multiplex PCR; TCRdb stores in-frame clones only, minus some. This sample carries about 230,000 clones, 81% of them seen once, and the ten largest clones take about 8%. Sequenced: peripheral blood. These receptors all stem from a woman aged 80 or over with acute or convalescent COVID-19.

The rearrangement links TRBV27 to TRBJ1-4; D perhaps matches TRBD1 (6 bases). Trimming left V 1 base short and J 8 bases short, with 8 bases between. The germline V gene encodes CDR1 MNHEY and CDR2 SMNVEV (reference sequence). The CDR3 spans 13 residues. The CDR3 region has the DNA TGTGCCAGCAGTTTATTCCAGGGGGAAAAACTGTTTTTT. Amino acid sequence: CASSLFQGEKLFF.

The chain combines TRBV3-1 (or the pseudogene TRBV3-2) with TRBJ1-3; 9 positions agree with TRBD1. This CDR3 has 18 amino acids. V lost 4 bases to trimming and J lost 0 bases; unmatched junction nucleotides: 10. In germline, CDR1 is LGHDT, CDR2 YNNKEL (reference sequence). The CDR3 reads CASSPGLDRGYSGNTIYF. The DNA of the CDR3 is TGTGCCAGCAGCCCCGGCCTAGACAGGGGGTACTCTGGAAACACCATATATTTT.

The genes are TRBV28 and TRBJ2-1, with 12 bases lining up with TRBD2. The CDR3 has 19 residues. The germline V gene has CDR1 MDHEN and CDR2 SYDVKM. The ends lost 0 bases at V and 0 bases at J; junction bases unmatched: 6. CDR3 loop: CASSLWASGRAASYNEQFF. In DNA, the CDR3 is TGTGCCAGCAGTTTATGGGCTAGCGGGAGGGCGGCCTCCTACAATGAGCAGTTCTTC.

The gene calls are TRBV6-1 and TRBJ1-5, with 8 bases matching TRBD1. The CDR3 sequence is 17 residues long. Trimming cost V 3 bases and J 0 bases; bases outside gene matches: 7. The germline V gene encodes CDR1 MNHNS and CDR2 SASEGT. The CDR3 region has the DNA TGTGCCAGCAGTGATGAGACAGGGGTACCTAGCAATCAGCCCCAGCATTTT. Encoded protein: CASSDETGVPSNQPQHF.

The J gene is TRBJ1-4, the V gene TRBV21-1; the table calls TRBD1, which could not be checked here. TRBV21-1 is recorded as a pseudogene. There are 16 residues in the CDR3. The CDR3 reads CASSKEWGQSNEKLFF. The DNA for the CDR3 is TGTGCCAGCAGCAAAGAGTGGGGACAGTCTAATGAAAAACTGTTTTTT.

The genes are TRBV7-2 and TRBJ1-2; 10 bases fit TRBD1. The trim removed 2 bases at V and 3 bases at J, leaving 6 bases unmatched. Germline V gene sequence: CDR1 SGHTA, CDR2 FQGNSA. The CDR3 is 16 residues long. The CDR3 sequence is CASSLRRQGADYGYTF. CDR3 nucleotide sequence: TGTGCCAGCAGCTTAAGGAGACAGGGGGCTGACTATGGCTACACCTTC.

The chain uses TRBV5-1 and TRBJ2-3; D unresolved. The CDR3 runs 12 residues. V lost 7 bases and J 2 bases, leaving 8 bases between the germline ends. CDR1 is SGHRS and CDR2 is YFSETQ in the germline V gene. Here the CDR3 DNA reads TGCGCCAGCTTCACTACCACAGATACGCAGTATTTT. Translated: CASFTTTDTQYF.

The rearrangement joins TRBV10-3 to TRBJ2-5; 10 bases map to TRBD1. This CDR3 spans 15 amino acids. V trimming: 4 bases; J trimming: 2 bases; junction bases outside the gene matches: 4. Looked up from germline, CDR1 is ENHRY and CDR2 is SYGVKD. Here the CDR3 reads CAISGGTGEQETQYF. For the CDR3, the DNA is TGTGCCATCAGTGGTGGGACAGGGGAGCAAGAGACCCAGTACTTC.

The V gene is TRBV18, the J gene TRBJ2-7; TRBD1 aligns across 8 bases. The CDR3 extends over 16 amino acids. The germline CDR1 and CDR2 sequences are KGHSH and LQKENI. V lost 3 bases, J lost 5 bases, and 12 bases stayed unmatched. CDR3 sequence (DNA): TGTGCCAGCTCACCTTCAGGGGGCGCGTCGAGAAACGAGCAGTACTTC. Encoded protein: CASSPSGGASRNEQYF.

The chain employs TRBV7-2 and TRBJ1-1, with 9 bases aligning to TRBD1. The germline V gene encodes CDR1 SGHTA and CDR2 FQGNSA. This CDR3 comprises 15 residues. Trimming cost V 1 base and J 5 bases; bases outside gene matches: 5. The CDR3 here is CASSLVTGGRTEAFF. CDR3 coding DNA: TGTGCCAGCAGCTTAGTGACAGGGGGGAGGACTGAAGCTTTCTTT.

The chain employs TRBV5-8 and TRBJ2-1, with 8 bases aligning to TRBD2. CDR1 is SGHTS, CDR2 YDEGEE, per germline. The CDR3 covers 15 residues. The V segment lost 2 bases and the J segment 4 bases; nucleotides outside the gene matches: 5. CDR3 region: CASSFSGTYYNEQFF. The CDR3 nucleotides read TGTGCCAGCAGCTTTAGCGGGACCTATTACAATGAGCAGTTCTTC.

J is TRBJ1-2 and V is TRBV5-1; perhaps TRBD1 as D (5 bases). Per the germline V gene, CDR1 is SGHRS and CDR2 is YFSETQ. The CDR3 extends over 14 amino acids. Deletions cut 0 bases from V and 3 bases from J, with 9 bases between. The CDR3 protein is CASSLGGTYYGYTF. The CDR3, as DNA: TGCGCCAGCAGCTTGGGGGGGACTTACTATGGCTACACCTTC.

This clone occurred a few times. The chain has TRBV10-1 and TRBJ1-6, with TRBD1 matching over 8 bases. The germline CDR1 and CDR2 sequences are WNHNN and SYGVQD (reference sequence). The trim removed 6 bases at V and 7 bases at J, leaving 5 bases unmatched. The CDR3 has 14 residues. CDR3 sequence (DNA): TGCGCCAGCAGACGGACAGGGCGCAATTCACCCCTCCACTTT. Translated, it gives CASRRTGRNSPLHF.

The chain combines TRBV5-1 with TRBJ1-1, with a possible D match to TRBD1 (5 bases). Germline loops: CDR1 SGHRS, CDR2 YFSETQ. V was shortened by 1 base and J by 1 base, with 11 bases between the two germline ends. The CDR3 has 15 amino acids. The CDR3 bases are TGCGCCAGCAGCTTGTTCCGCGGGACGAACACTGAAGCTTTCTTT. It is translated as CASSLFRGTNTEAFF.

This chain uses TRBV5-1 with TRBJ1-2; TRBD1 matches at 9 bases. Per germline, CDR1 SGHRS and CDR2 YFSETQ. V gave up 4 bases and J gave up 4 bases; unmatched junction bases: 11. The CDR3 has 16 amino acids. CDR3 bases: TGCGCCAGCAGCAATAAAACAGGGGGCTCTGTCTATGGCTACACCTTC. Translation: CASSNKTGGSVYGYTF. Supplemented by reference TRBV5-1 and TRBJ1-2, the full variable domain reads KAGVTQTPRYLIKTRGQQVTLSCSPISGHRSVSWYQQTPGQGLQFLFEYFSETQRNKGNFPGRFSGRQFSNSRSEMNVSTLELGDSALYLCASSNKTGGSVYGYTFGSGTRLTVV.

The CDR3 region is CASTDIPGQGGLAGEMAGELFF. The CDR3 bases are TGTGCCAGCACCGACATTCCGGGACAGGGAGGACTAGCGGGAGAGATGGCCGGGGAGCTGTTTTTT. The genes are TRBV28 and TRBJ2-2, with 13 nucleotides matching TRBD2. The V segment lost 7 bases and the J segment 6 bases; nucleotides outside the gene matches: 26. This CDR3 has 22 amino acids. The V gene's germline CDR1 is MDHEN and CDR2 SYDVKM. The whole variable domain, remainder taken from reference TRBV28 and TRBJ2-2, is DVKVTQSSRYLVKRTGEKVFLECVQDMDHENMFWYRQDPGLGLRLIYFSYDVKMKEKGDIPEGYSVSREKKERFSLILESASTNQTSMYLCASTDIPGQGGLAGEMAGELFFGEGSRLTVL.

The genes are TRBV4-1 and TRBJ1-6; 9 bases match TRBD1. Trimming removed 0 bases from V and 6 bases from J; junction bases left unmatched: 9. This CDR3 is built from 18 residues. Per germline, CDR1 MGHRA and CDR2 YSYEKL. The DNA for the CDR3 is TGCGCCAGCAGCCAAGAGGGACAGGGTCCTACTGGTAATTCACCCCTCCACTTT. Encoded protein: CASSQEGQGPTGNSPLHF.